The 29 T cell receptor beta chains below all came from one sample that was sequenced in a study of blood T cell repertoires in COVID-19. The method was immunoSEQ multiplex PCR; TCRdb's version includes in-frame clones alone and lacks a portion of them. Of more than 200,000 clones in the sample, about 88% were seen once. Input material: PBMCs or T cells enriched from blood (not recorded which). These receptors all come from a woman aged 45-59 years who had recovered from COVID-19.

V is TRBV28 and J is TRBJ2-1, with TRBD2 identical over 9 bases. With V trimmed by 7 bases and J by 9 bases, 13 bases remained unmatched. There are 15 residues in the CDR3. Germline CDR1 and CDR2: MDHEN and SYDVKM. The CDR3, as DNA: TGTGCCAGCATTGCCGTTAGCGGGAGACGGGGTGAGCAGTTCTTC. Amino acid sequence: CASIAVSGRRGEQFF. Full variable domain (missing parts from reference TRBV28 and TRBJ2-1): DVKVTQSSRYLVKRTGEKVFLECVQDMDHENMFWYRQDPGLGLRLIYFSYDVKMKEKGDIPEGYSVSREKKERFSLILESASTNQTSMYLCASIAVSGRRGEQFFGPGTRLTVL.

This clone appeared once. This chain uses TRBV10-2 with TRBJ1-2; D is undetermined. The CDR3 extends over 15 amino acids. The germline V gene has CDR1 WSHSY and CDR2 SAAADI. The V end lost 7 bases, the J end lost 6 bases, and 21 bases lay between the germline ends. The CDR3 sequence is CASTDRRDSLDGYTF. The CDR3 region has the DNA TGCGCCAGCACGGACCGGAGGGATAGCCTTGATGGCTACACCTTC.

The V call is TRBV27, the J call TRBJ1-6; TRBD1 might be the D (5 bases). From germline, CDR1 is MNHEY and CDR2 SMNVEV (reference sequence). The CDR3 is 13 residues long. The V gene lost 4 bases and the J gene lost 8 bases, with 9 bases spanning the gap. The CDR3 reads CASSSRVYSPLHF. DNA for the CDR3: TGTGCCAGCAGTTCCAGGGTGTATTCACCCCTCCACTTT.

CDR3 bases: TGCGCCAGCAGCCAACTAGCGGGAGGGCGCTACGAGCAGTACTTC. This translates into CASSQLAGGRYEQYF. The V gene is TRBV5-1, the J gene TRBJ2-7; TRBD2 agrees at 13 bases. The CDR3 runs 15 residues. With 4 bases clipped from V and 3 bases from J, the junction kept 4 bases outside the gene matches. Germline assignment: CDR1 SGHRS and CDR2 YFSETQ.

This chain joins TRBV4-2 and TRBJ2-5; the match to TRBD1 covers 8 bases. The V and J ends lost 0 bases and 1 base, in that order; junction bases with no gene match: 4. Germline V lookup: CDR1 LGHNA, CDR2 YNFKEQ. The length of the CDR3 is 16 residues. CDR3 nucleotide sequence: TGTGCCAGCAGCCAAGATGTTGGGACAGGCCAAGAGACCCAGTACTTC. Protein product: CASSQDVGTGQETQYF.

In this sample, this clone turned up once. This sequence joins TRBV28 and TRBJ1-2; TRBD1 matches 8 bases. CDR3 size: 15 residues. Germline V gene data show CDR1 as MDHEN and CDR2 as SYDVKM. The V segment lost 5 bases and the J segment 4 bases; nucleotides outside the gene matches: 9. This chain's CDR3 is CASSPRWGQVYGYTF. The DNA for the CDR3 is TGTGCCAGCAGTCCCCGATGGGGACAGGTCTATGGCTACACCTTC.

The chain couples TRBV7-8 to TRBJ1-1, with D maybe TRBD1 (6 bases). Trimming left V 8 bases short and J 0 bases short, with 16 bases between. The V gene's germline CDR1 is SGHVS and CDR2 FQNEAQ. The CDR3 totals 15 residues. CDR3 in DNA: TGTGCCAGCTCGCTTGGGGGACATATGAACACTGAAGCTTTCTTT. Amino acid sequence: CASSLGGHMNTEAFF.

This clone was counted a single time. The rearrangement joins TRBV2 to TRBJ1-2; 8 bases align to TRBD1. This CDR3 comprises 14 residues. Per the germline V gene, CDR1 is SNHLY and CDR2 is FYNNEI. V lost 5 bases to trimming and J lost 0 bases; unmatched junction nucleotides: 2. In DNA, the CDR3 is TGTGCCAGCAGTCGGGACAGGACTAACTATGGCTACACCTTC. This gives the protein CASSRDRTNYGYTF.

This sequence joins TRBV7-3 and TRBJ2-1, with TRBD2 matching over 14 bases. This CDR3 spans 20 amino acids. Germline V gives CDR1 SGHTA, CDR2 FQGTGA. V gave up 7 bases and J gave up 2 bases; unmatched junction bases: 16. CDR3 nucleotide sequence: TGTGCCAGCACCGCCCGGGGGGGGACTAGCGGGAGTATGCCCTACAATGAGCAGTTCTTC. It yields the protein CASTARGGTSGSMPYNEQFF.

The CDR3 DNA follows: TGTGCCAGTAGTATTGGACAGGTCTACGAGCAGTACTTC. Protein product: CASSIGQVYEQYF. The genes are TRBV19 and TRBJ2-7; 7 nucleotides align to TRBD1. The germline gives CDR1 LNHDA, CDR2 SQIVND (reference sequence). This CDR3 is built from 13 residues. Trimming took 3 bases from V and 3 from J; bases not matched to a gene: 2.

The chain links TRBV9 to TRBJ2-3; D unclear. CDR3 length equals 15 residues. Germline CDR1 is SGDLS and CDR2 is YYNGEE. The germline V and J ends were trimmed by 1 base and 2 bases, with 11 bases remaining between them. The CDR3 here is CASSVLSRTTDTQYF. In nucleotides, the CDR3 is TGTGCCAGCAGCGTACTTTCCAGAACCACAGATACGCAGTATTTT.

The chain combines TRBV6-2 or TRBV6-3 with TRBJ2-7; TRBD2 matches 11 bases. The CDR3 is 15 residues long. The V gene end was trimmed by 5 bases and the J gene end by 1 base; junction bases not matched to a gene: 4. Germline V CDR1 and CDR2: MNHEY, SVGEGT. The CDR3 spells CASSLLAGGSYEQYF. DNA for the CDR3: TGTGCCAGCAGTCTCCTAGCGGGAGGTTCCTACGAGCAGTACTTC.

The chain employs TRBV25-1 and TRBJ1-6; D gene ambiguous. The CDR3 has 13 amino acids. V gave up 4 bases and J gave up 10 bases, with 11 bases separating them. From germline, CDR1 is MGHDK and CDR2 SYGVNS. Here the CDR3 reads CASSGEGSSPLHF. As DNA, the CDR3 is TGTGCCAGCAGTGGTGAAGGGAGCTCACCCCTCCACTTT.

V and J are TRBV28 and TRBJ2-5; TRBD2 agrees at 8 bases. V lost 6 bases to trimming and J lost 3 bases; unmatched junction nucleotides: 6. Germline values: CDR1 MDHEN, CDR2 SYDVKM. The CDR3 sequence is 14 residues long. CDR3 in amino acids: CASSAGGIEETQYF. The CDR3 bases are TGTGCCAGCAGCGCGGGAGGTATCGAAGAGACCCAGTACTTC.

This chain links TRBV10-2 with TRBJ2-1; TRBD2 aligns across 7 bases. Germline V gene lookup returns CDR1 WSHSY and CDR2 SAAADI. V was pared by 7 bases and J by 9 bases, with 6 bases of the junction left unmatched. This CDR3 spans 12 amino acids. The DNA for the CDR3 is TGCGCCAGCAAAACTAGCGATCCTGAGCAGTTCTTC. Its protein product is CASKTSDPEQFF.

This clone was observed once. The chain recombines TRBV9 with TRBJ2-7; weak D call: TRBD1 (6 bases). The germline V gene encodes CDR1 SGDLS and CDR2 YYNGEE. This CDR3 has 13 amino acids. Between the trimmed V and J ends, which lost 4 bases and 2 bases, there was a span of 10 bases. Here the CDR3 reads CASSTGNPYEQYF. CDR3 DNA sequence: TGTGCCAGCAGCACAGGGAACCCCTACGAGCAGTACTTC.

This chain links TRBV6-1 with TRBJ1-2, with unresolved D. V was cut by 10 bases and J by 4 bases, with 16 bases left in between. Looked up from germline, CDR1 is MNHNS and CDR2 is SASEGT. This CDR3 has 13 residues. The CDR3 region has the DNA TGTGCCACTCGGAGCGGAGTTACCTATGGCTACACCTTC. This translates into CATRSGVTYGYTF.

The chain employs TRBV5-1 and TRBJ2-7; possible D gene TRBD2, 6 bases. Deletions cut 2 bases from V and 3 bases from J, with 15 bases between. Germline-derived CDR1 and CDR2 are SGHRS and YFSETQ. The CDR3 is 15 amino acids. The CDR3 protein is CASSLSLGGGYEQYF. The CDR3 DNA reads TGCGCCAGCAGCTTATCGTTGGGAGGAGGCTACGAGCAGTACTTC.

V gene TRBV3-1 (or the pseudogene TRBV3-2) combines with J gene TRBJ1-1; D is possibly TRBD1 (6 bases). CDR3 length equals 14 residues. Germline-derived CDR1 and CDR2 are LGHDT and YNNKEL (reference sequence). V was pared by 1 base and J by 0 bases, with 6 bases between. CDR3 DNA sequence: TGTGCCAGCAGCCAAGGGACAGTGAACACTGAAGCTTTCTTT. It specifies CASSQGTVNTEAFF.

In DNA form, the CDR3 reads TGTGCCAGCAGCACTCAAGCGGGAGCGACAGATACGCAGTATTTT. Its translation: CASSTQAGATDTQYF. The chain couples TRBV9 to TRBJ2-3; 8 bases map to TRBD2. This CDR3 has 15 amino acids. With V trimmed by 4 bases and J by 3 bases, 7 bases remained unmatched. Per the germline V gene, CDR1 is SGDLS and CDR2 is YYNGEE.

The chain links TRBV18 to TRBJ1-1, with D hard to call. Trimming shortened V by 0 bases and J by 0 bases, and 8 bases separated the two germline ends. CDR1 is KGHSH, CDR2 LQKENI, per germline. This CDR3 contains 15 residues. CDR3 residues: CASSPPSGMNTEAFF. The CDR3 DNA reads as TGTGCCAGCTCACCACCGTCGGGAATGAACACTGAAGCTTTCTTT.

This clone was seen only once. The chain has TRBV12-3 or TRBV12-4 and TRBJ2-1, with a tentative D call TRBD1 (6 bases). Trimming stripped 6 bases from V and 8 bases from J, with 14 bases between. This CDR3 comprises 13 residues. The DNA of the CDR3 is TGTGCCAGCAGCACATGGGGGCGCGATGAGCAGTTCTTC. The encoded protein is CASSTWGRDEQFF.

V and J are TRBV27 and TRBJ2-7, with no clear D. CDR3 size: 14 residues. The ends were cut back, 3 bases at V and 0 bases at J, with 9 bases in the middle. Germline assignment: CDR1 MNHEY and CDR2 SMNVEV (reference sequence). The CDR3 DNA sequence: TGTGCCAGCAGTTTCCAGGCCGGCTCCTACGAGCAGTACTTC. Protein product: CASSFQAGSYEQYF.

V and J are TRBV25-1 and TRBJ2-7; D not resolved. This CDR3 spans 11 amino acids. Germline CDR1 and CDR2: MGHDK and SYGVNS. Trimming left V 3 bases short and J 6 bases short, with 6 bases between. CDR3 sequence: CASSDQAEQYF. The CDR3, as DNA: TGTGCCAGCAGTGATCAAGCCGAGCAGTACTTC.

This clone was detected only a few times. The chain recombines TRBV6-5 with TRBJ1-2; D call uncertain. The CDR3 contains 11 residues. V was cut by 8 bases and J by 5 bases, with 9 bases left in between. Per the germline V gene, CDR1 is MNHEY and CDR2 is SVGAGI. The CDR3 is CASSGIYGYTF. The CDR3 region has the DNA TGTGCCAGCTCGGGAATTTATGGCTACACCTTC.

This clone was detected once. V is TRBV5-1 and J is TRBJ2-7, with 11 positions matching TRBD2. Germline V gene data show CDR1 as SGHRS and CDR2 as YFSETQ. Trimming took 0 bases from V and 2 from J; bases not matched to a gene: 1. The CDR3 has 15 amino acids. CDR3 coding DNA: TGCGCCAGCAGCTTGGCTAGCGGGAGGACCTACGAGCAGTACTTC. This gives the protein CASSLASGRTYEQYF.

The table lists this clone with a count of one. The gene calls are TRBV18 and TRBJ2-2; 9 nucleotides line up with TRBD1. CDR1 KGHSH and CDR2 LQKENI come from the germline V gene. The CDR3 is 14 residues long. J was trimmed by 7 bases and V by 3 bases; bases with no gene match: 3. CDR3 DNA: TGTGCCAGCTCACCCCGGACAGGGGTCGGGGAGCTGTTTTTT. Amino acids: CASSPRTGVGELFF.

The CDR3 sequence is CASSPTSGSLYEQYF. CDR3 DNA sequence: TGTGCCAGCTCACCAACTAGCGGGAGTCTGTACGAGCAGTACTTC. The V call is TRBV18, the J call TRBJ2-7, with TRBD2 matching 11 bases. Germline V gives CDR1 KGHSH, CDR2 LQKENI. There are 15 residues in the CDR3. V lost 2 bases and J lost 4; bases outside the gene matches: 4.

This chain connects TRBV7-9 to TRBJ2-1; D might be TRBD2 (7 bases). Germline V gives CDR1 SEHNR, CDR2 FQNEAQ (reference sequence). The length of the CDR3 is 16 residues. V was shortened by 5 bases and J by 4 bases, with 18 bases between the two germline ends. In DNA, the CDR3 is TGTGCCAGCAGCCGAGGAGGGGGAGGGTCTTACAATGAGCAGTTCTTC. Translation: CASSRGGGGSYNEQFF.